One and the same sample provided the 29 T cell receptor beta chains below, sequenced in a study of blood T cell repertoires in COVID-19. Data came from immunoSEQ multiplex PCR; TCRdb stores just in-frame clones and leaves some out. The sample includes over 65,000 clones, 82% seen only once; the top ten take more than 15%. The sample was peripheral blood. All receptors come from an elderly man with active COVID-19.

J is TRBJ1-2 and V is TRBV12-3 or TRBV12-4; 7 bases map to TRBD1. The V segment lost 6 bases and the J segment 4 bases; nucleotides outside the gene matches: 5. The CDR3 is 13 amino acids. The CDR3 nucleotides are TGTGCCAGCAGGTTGACAGGGTTCTATGGCTACACCTTC. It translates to CASRLTGFYGYTF.

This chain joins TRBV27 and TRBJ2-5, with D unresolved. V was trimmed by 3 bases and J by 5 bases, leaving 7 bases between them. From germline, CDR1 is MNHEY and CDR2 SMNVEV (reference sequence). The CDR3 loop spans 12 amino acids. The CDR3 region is CASSFTGETQYF. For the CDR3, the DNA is TGTGCCAGCAGTTTTACCGGGGAGACCCAGTACTTC.

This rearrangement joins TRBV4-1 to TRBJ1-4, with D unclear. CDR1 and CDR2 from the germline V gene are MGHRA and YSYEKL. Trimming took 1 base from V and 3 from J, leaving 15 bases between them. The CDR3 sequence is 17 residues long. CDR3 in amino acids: CASSQGQRIGANEKLFF. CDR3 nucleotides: TGCGCCAGCAGCCAAGGCCAGAGAATAGGAGCTAATGAAAAACTGTTTTTT.

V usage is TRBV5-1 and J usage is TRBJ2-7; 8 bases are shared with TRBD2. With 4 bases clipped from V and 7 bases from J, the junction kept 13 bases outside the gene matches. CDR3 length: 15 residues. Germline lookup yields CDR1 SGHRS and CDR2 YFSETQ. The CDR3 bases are TGCGCCAGCAGCGTCACTAGCGGTTCGCCCATGGAGCAGTACTTC. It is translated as CASSVTSGSPMEQYF.

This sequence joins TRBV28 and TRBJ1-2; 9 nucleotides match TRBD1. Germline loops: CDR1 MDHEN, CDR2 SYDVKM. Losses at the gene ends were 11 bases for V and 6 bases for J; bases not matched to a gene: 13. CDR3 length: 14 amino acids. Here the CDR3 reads CAHRHGGQGDGYTF. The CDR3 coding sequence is TGTGCCCATCGACACGGGGGACAGGGCGATGGCTACACCTTC.

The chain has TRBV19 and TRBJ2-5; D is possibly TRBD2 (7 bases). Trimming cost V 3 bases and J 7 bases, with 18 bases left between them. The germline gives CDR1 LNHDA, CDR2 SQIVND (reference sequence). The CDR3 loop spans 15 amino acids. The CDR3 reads CASSMGRGIDRTQYF. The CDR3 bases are TGTGCCAGTAGTATGGGGAGGGGGATAGATAGGACCCAGTACTTC. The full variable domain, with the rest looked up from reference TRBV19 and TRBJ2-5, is DGGITQSPKYLFRKEGQNVTLSCEQNLNHDAMYWYRQDPGQGLRLIYYSQIVNDFQKGDIAEGYSVSREKKESFPLTVTSAQKNPTAFYLCASSMGRGIDRTQYFGPGTRLLVL.

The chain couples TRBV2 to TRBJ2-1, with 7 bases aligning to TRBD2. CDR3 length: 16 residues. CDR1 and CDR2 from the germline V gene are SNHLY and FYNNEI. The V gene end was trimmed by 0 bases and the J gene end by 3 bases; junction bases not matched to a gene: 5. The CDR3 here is CASSEAVSSGYNEQFF. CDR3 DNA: TGTGCCAGCAGTGAAGCAGTATCTAGCGGCTACAATGAGCAGTTCTTC.

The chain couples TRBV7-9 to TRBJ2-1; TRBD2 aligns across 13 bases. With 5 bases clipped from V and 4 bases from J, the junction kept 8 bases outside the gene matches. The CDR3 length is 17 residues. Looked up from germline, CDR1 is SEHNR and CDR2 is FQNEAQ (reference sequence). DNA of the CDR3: TGTGCCAGCAGCGACACTAGCGGGAGGGCTGGTTACAATGAGCAGTTCTTC. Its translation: CASSDTSGRAGYNEQFF.

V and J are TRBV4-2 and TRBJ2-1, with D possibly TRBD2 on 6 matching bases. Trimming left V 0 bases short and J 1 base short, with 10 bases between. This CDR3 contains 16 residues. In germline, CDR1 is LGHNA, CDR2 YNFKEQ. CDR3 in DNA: TGTGCCAGCAGCCAAGAAGGAGGGAGTTCCTACAATGAGCAGTTCTTC. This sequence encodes CASSQEGGSSYNEQFF.

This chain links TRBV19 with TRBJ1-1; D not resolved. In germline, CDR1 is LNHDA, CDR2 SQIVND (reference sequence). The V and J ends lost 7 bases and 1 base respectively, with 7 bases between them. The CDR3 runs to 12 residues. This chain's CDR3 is CASKLRNTEAFF. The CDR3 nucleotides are TGTGCCAGTAAACTGAGGAACACTGAAGCTTTCTTT. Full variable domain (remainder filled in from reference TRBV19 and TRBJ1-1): DGGITQSPKYLFRKEGQNVTLSCEQNLNHDAMYWYRQDPGQGLRLIYYSQIVNDFQKGDIAEGYSVSREKKESFPLTVTSAQKNPTAFYLCASKLRNTEAFFGQGTRLTVV.

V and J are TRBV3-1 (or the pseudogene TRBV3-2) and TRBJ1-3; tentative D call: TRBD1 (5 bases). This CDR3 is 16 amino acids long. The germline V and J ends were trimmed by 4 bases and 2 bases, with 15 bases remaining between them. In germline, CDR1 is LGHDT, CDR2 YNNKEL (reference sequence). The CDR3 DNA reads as TGTGCCAGCAGCCCCACGGGGGGGTCTGCTGGAAACACCATATATTTT. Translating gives CASSPTGGSAGNTIYF.

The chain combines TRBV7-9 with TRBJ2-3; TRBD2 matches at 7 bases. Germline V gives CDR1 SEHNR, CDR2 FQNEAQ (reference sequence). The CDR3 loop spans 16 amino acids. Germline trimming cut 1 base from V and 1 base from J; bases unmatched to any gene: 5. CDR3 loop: CASSLGSSGGTDTQYF. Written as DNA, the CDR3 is TGTGCCAGCAGCTTAGGTTCTAGCGGAGGCACAGATACGCAGTATTTT.

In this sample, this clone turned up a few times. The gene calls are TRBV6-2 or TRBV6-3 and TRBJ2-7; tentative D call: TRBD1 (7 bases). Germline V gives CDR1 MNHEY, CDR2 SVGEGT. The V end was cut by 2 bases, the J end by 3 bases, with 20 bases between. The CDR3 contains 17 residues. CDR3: CASSYPSRGTVNYEQYF. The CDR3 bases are TGTGCCAGCAGTTACCCCTCCCGCGGGACAGTCAACTACGAGCAGTACTTC.

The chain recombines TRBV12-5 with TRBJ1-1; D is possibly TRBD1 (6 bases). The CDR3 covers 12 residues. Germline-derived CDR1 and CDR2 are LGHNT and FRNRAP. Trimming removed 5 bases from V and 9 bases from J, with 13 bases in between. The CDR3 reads CASGIQQGKAFF. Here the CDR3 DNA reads TGTGCTAGTGGTATACAACAGGGTAAAGCTTTCTTT. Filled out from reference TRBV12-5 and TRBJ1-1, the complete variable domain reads DARVTQTPRHKVTEMGQEVTMRCQPILGHNTVFWYRQTMMQGLELLAYFRNRAPLDDSGMPKDRFSAEMPDATLATLKIQPSEPRDSAVYFCASGIQQGKAFFGQGTRLTVV.

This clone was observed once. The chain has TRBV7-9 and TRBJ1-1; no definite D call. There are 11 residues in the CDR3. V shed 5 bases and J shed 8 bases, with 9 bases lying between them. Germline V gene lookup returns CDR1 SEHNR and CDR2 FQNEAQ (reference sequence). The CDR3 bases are TGTGCCAGCAGCCGCGAACCGGAAGCTTTCTTT. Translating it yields CASSREPEAFF. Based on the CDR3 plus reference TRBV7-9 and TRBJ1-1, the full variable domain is DTGVSQNPRHKITKRGQNVTFRCDPISEHNRLYWYRQTLGQGPEFLTYFQNEAQLEKSRLLSDRFSAERPKGSFSTLEIQRTEQGDSAMYLCASSREPEAFFGQGTRLTVV.

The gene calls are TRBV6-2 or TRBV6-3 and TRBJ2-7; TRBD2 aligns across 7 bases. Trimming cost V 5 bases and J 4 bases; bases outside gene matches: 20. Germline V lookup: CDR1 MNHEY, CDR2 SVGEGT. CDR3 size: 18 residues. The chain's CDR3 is CASSPQGSGMVRLYEQYF. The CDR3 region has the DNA TGTGCCAGCAGTCCCCAGGGCAGCGGGATGGTGAGACTTTACGAGCAGTACTTC.

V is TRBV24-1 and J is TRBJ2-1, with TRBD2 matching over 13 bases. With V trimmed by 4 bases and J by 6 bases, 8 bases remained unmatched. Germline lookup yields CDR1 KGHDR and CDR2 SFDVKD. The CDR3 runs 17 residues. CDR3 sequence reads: CATSERRTSGSFNEQFF. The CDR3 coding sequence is TGTGCCACCAGTGAACGACGGACTAGCGGGAGTTTCAATGAGCAGTTCTTC.

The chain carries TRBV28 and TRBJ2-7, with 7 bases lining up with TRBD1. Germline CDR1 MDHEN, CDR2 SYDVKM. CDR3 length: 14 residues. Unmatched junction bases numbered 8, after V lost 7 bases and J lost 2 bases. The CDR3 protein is CASTTPGTAYEQYF. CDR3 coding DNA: TGTGCCAGCACTACCCCCGGGACAGCCTACGAGCAGTACTTC.

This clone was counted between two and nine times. DNA of the CDR3: TGTGCCAGCAGCCTAGCGGGACTAAGCACAGATACGCAGTATTTT. Amino acid sequence: CASSLAGLSTDTQYF. This sequence joins TRBV13 and TRBJ2-3; 9 nucleotides align to TRBD2. With V trimmed by 5 bases and J by 0 bases, 3 bases remained unmatched. Looked up from germline, CDR1 is PRHDT and CDR2 is FYEKMQ (reference sequence). The CDR3 contains 15 residues.

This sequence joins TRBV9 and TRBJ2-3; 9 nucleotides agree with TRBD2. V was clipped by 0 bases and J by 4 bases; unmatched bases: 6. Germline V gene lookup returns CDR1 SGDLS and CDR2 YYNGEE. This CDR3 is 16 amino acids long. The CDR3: CASSVGAGGPSDTQYF. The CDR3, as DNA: TGTGCCAGCAGCGTAGGGGCGGGGGGGCCATCAGATACGCAGTATTTT. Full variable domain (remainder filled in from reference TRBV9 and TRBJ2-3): DSGVTQTPKHLITATGQRVTLRCSPRSGDLSVYWYQQSLDQGLQFLIQYYNGEERAKGNILERFSAQQFPDLHSELNLSSLELGDSALYFCASSVGAGGPSDTQYFGPGTRLTVL.

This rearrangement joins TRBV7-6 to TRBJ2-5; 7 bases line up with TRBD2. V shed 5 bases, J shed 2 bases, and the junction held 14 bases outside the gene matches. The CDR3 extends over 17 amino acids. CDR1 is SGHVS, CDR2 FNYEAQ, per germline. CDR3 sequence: CASSRGATRGIQETQYF. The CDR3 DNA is TGTGCCAGCAGCCGAGGGGCGACGCGGGGGATTCAAGAGACCCAGTACTTC.

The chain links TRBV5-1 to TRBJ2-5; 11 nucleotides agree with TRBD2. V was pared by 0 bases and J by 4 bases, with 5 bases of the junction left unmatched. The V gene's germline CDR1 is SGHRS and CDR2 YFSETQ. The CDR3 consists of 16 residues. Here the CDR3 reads CASSLGPSGGLETQYF. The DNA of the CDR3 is TGCGCCAGCAGCTTGGGTCCTAGCGGGGGGTTAGAGACCCAGTACTTC.

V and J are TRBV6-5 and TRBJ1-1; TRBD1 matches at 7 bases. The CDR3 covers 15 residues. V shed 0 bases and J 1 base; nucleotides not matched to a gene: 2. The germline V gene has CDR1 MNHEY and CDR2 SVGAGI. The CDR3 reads CASSYSTGRNTEAFF. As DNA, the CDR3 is TGTGCCAGCAGTTACTCGACAGGGAGGAACACTGAAGCTTTCTTT.

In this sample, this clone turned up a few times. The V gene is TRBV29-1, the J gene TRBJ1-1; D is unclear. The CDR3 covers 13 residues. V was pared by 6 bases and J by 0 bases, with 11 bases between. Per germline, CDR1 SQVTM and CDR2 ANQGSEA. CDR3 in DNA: TGCAGCGTCGACTCTCAGATGAACACTGAAGCTTTCTTT. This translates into CSVDSQMNTEAFF.

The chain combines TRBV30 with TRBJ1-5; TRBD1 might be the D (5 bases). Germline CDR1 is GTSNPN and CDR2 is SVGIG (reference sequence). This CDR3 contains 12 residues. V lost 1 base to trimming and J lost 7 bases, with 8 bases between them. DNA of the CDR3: TGTGCCTGGAGTGCCAGGGCCCAGCCCCAGCATTTT. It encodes CAWSARAQPQHF.

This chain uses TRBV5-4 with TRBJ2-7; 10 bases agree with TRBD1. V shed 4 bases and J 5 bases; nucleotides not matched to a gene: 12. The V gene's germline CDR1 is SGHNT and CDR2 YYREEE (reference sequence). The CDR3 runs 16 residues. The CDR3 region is CASSIQGRGQGNEQYF. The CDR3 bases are TGTGCCAGCAGCATCCAAGGGAGGGGACAGGGGAACGAGCAGTACTTC.

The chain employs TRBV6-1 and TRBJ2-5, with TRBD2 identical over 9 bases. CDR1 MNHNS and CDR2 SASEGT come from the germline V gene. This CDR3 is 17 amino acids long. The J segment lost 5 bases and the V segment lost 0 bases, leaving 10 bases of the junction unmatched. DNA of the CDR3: TGTGCCAGCAGTGAAGCTGGGCTAGCGGGAATTGGGGAGACCCAGTACTTC. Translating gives CASSEAGLAGIGETQYF.

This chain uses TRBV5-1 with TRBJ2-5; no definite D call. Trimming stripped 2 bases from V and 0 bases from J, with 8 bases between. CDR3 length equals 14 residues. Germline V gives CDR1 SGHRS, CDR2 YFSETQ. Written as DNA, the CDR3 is TGCGCCAGCAGCTTACAGACGTACCAAGAGACCCAGTACTTC. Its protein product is CASSLQTYQETQYF.

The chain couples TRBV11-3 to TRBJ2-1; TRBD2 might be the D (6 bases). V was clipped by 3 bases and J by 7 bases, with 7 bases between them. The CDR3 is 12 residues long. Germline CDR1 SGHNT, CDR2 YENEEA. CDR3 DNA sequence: TGTGCCAGCAGCTTCGGGGGAAATGAGCAGTTCTTC. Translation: CASSFGGNEQFF.